This entry lists 28 T cell receptor beta chains sequenced from one sample in a study of blood T cell repertoires in COVID-19. Repertoires were generated with immunoSEQ multiplex PCR, while TCRdb's copy carries only in-frame clones and drops some. The data show over 200,000 clones, approximately 90% seen once. Sequencing input: peripheral blood. The source of these receptors is a man aged 25-45 years with COVID-19, enrolled during active disease.

The J gene is TRBJ2-3, the V gene TRBV9; 10 nucleotides align to TRBD2. Germline loops: CDR1 SGDLS, CDR2 YYNGEE. The J segment lost 4 bases and the V segment lost 10 bases, leaving 6 bases of the junction unmatched. The CDR3 covers 13 residues. The CDR3 region is CASSLAGADTQYF. For the CDR3, the DNA is TGTGCCTCCTCGCTAGCGGGAGCAGATACGCAGTATTTT. Supplemented by reference TRBV9 and TRBJ2-3, the full variable domain reads DSGVTQTPKHLITATGQRVTLRCSPRSGDLSVYWYQQSLDQGLQFLIQYYNGEERAKGNILERFSAQQFPDLHSELNLSSLELGDSALYFCASSLAGADTQYFGPGTRLTVL.

This clone appeared a few times. The J gene is TRBJ2-7, the V gene TRBV6-6; 7 bases align to TRBD1. J was trimmed by 1 base and V by 2 bases; bases with no gene match: 8. Looked up from germline, CDR1 is MNHNY and CDR2 is SVGAGI (reference sequence). The CDR3 covers 16 residues. The CDR3 nucleotides read TGTGCCAGCAGTTACGTGACCGGGACAGCGTCCTACGAGCAGTACTTC. This codes for CASSYVTGTASYEQYF.

This clone was observed a single time. CDR3 sequence reads: CASSLGYEAGLYEQYF. The CDR3 coding sequence is TGTGCCAGCAGCCTAGGGTATGAAGCGGGACTATACGAGCAGTACTTC. V gene TRBV16 combines with J gene TRBJ2-7, with TRBD2 matching 7 bases. Germline V CDR1 and CDR2: KGHSY, FQNENV. V trimming: 4 bases; J trimming: 4 bases; junction bases outside the gene matches: 13. The CDR3 runs 16 residues.

The J gene is TRBJ2-2, the V gene TRBV7-7; perhaps TRBD1 as D (6 bases). Germline V gene lookup returns CDR1 SSHAT and CDR2 FNYEAQ (reference sequence). The CDR3 contains 13 residues. With 5 bases removed from V and 6 bases from J, the gap between germline ends came to 10 bases. The CDR3 protein is CASSPGTSGELFF. CDR3 bases: TGTGCCAGCAGCCCAGGGACATCCGGGGAGCTGTTTTTT.

The V call is TRBV18, the J call TRBJ1-2; D is uncertain. The V gene lost 3 bases and the J gene lost 6 bases, with 11 bases spanning the gap. The germline CDR1 and CDR2 sequences are KGHSH and LQKENI. The CDR3 has 13 amino acids. The CDR3 DNA reads TGTGCCAGCTCACCCGCCAACGAGGATGGCTACACCTTC. This codes for CASSPANEDGYTF.

The rearrangement uses TRBV6-5 and TRBJ2-1; 8 nucleotides line up with TRBD1. From germline, CDR1 is MNHEY and CDR2 SVGAGI. V shed 0 bases, J shed 4 bases, and the junction held 5 bases outside the gene matches. There are 16 residues in the CDR3. CDR3 DNA: TGTGCCAGCAGTTACTCGACAGGGGAGAAATACAATGAGCAGTTCTTC. This translates into CASSYSTGEKYNEQFF.

The chain has TRBV19 and TRBJ1-1, with a weak D call TRBD1 (5 bases). CDR3 length: 13 amino acids. Looked up from germline, CDR1 is LNHDA and CDR2 is SQIVND (reference sequence). Between the trimmed V and J ends, which lost 3 bases and 4 bases, there was a span of 9 bases. The CDR3 nucleotides are TGTGCCAGTAGTATGATAGGGGCCACTGAAGCTTTCTTT. Translated, it gives CASSMIGATEAFF.

The V and J genes are TRBV5-4 and TRBJ2-3; D remains ambiguous. CDR1 is SGHNT and CDR2 is YYREEE in the germline V gene (reference sequence). The V end lost 3 bases, the J end lost 0 bases, and 14 bases lay between the germline ends. The CDR3 consists of 16 residues. CDR3 coding DNA: TGTGCCAGCAGCTACGGGTCCCCGACTAGCACAGATACGCAGTATTTT. This translates into CASSYGSPTSTDTQYF.

The rearrangement links TRBV30 to TRBJ1-2; no reliable D call. V was cut by 4 bases and J by 4 bases, with 16 bases left in between. CDR1 is GTSNPN and CDR2 is SVGIG in the germline V gene (reference sequence). The CDR3 runs to 14 residues. The CDR3, as DNA: TGTGCCTGGAAAACCCCCGGGAACTTCTATGGCTACACCTTC. Its translation: CAWKTPGNFYGYTF.

This sequence joins TRBV6-5 and TRBJ2-2, with D perhaps TRBD1 (5 bases). The CDR3 runs to 15 residues. Per the germline V gene, CDR1 is MNHEY and CDR2 is SVGAGI. The ends were cut back, 2 bases at V and 3 bases at J, with 10 bases in the middle. CDR3 bases: TGTGCCAGCAGTTACAGGGGATCATACACCGGGGAGCTGTTTTTT. Translated, it gives CASSYRGSYTGELFF.

The rearrangement uses TRBV5-1 and TRBJ2-1, with a possible D match to TRBD2 (5 bases). The germline gives CDR1 SGHRS, CDR2 YFSETQ. V was shortened by 0 bases and J by 3 bases, with 16 bases between the two germline ends. This CDR3 is 17 amino acids long. CDR3 sequence reads: CASSLGAGRFYYNEQFF. The CDR3 nucleotides read TGCGCCAGCAGCTTGGGGGCGGGCCGATTCTACTACAATGAGCAGTTCTTC.

The chain links TRBV9 to TRBJ2-1; D might be TRBD2 (5 bases). The CDR3 is 15 residues long. V lost 4 bases to trimming and J lost 6 bases, with 17 bases between them. Germline V gene sequence: CDR1 SGDLS, CDR2 YYNGEE. CDR3 region: CASSLRTSGPNEQFF. As DNA, the CDR3 is TGTGCCAGCAGCCTTCGGACCAGCGGCCCCAATGAGCAGTTCTTC. Full variable domain (outside the CDR3, taken from reference TRBV9 and TRBJ2-1): DSGVTQTPKHLITATGQRVTLRCSPRSGDLSVYWYQQSLDQGLQFLIQYYNGEERAKGNILERFSAQQFPDLHSELNLSSLELGDSALYFCASSLRTSGPNEQFFGPGTRLTVL.

The chain links TRBV10-3 to TRBJ2-7, with 7 positions matching TRBD1. The CDR3 consists of 14 residues. With 3 bases clipped from V and 4 bases from J, the junction kept 6 bases outside the gene matches. Germline V CDR1 and CDR2: ENHRY, SYGVKD. CDR3 sequence (DNA): TGTGCCATCAGTGACCCGGGACAGACTTACGAGCAGTACTTC. It specifies CAISDPGQTYEQYF.

The chain has TRBV28 and TRBJ2-4, with 7 bases fitting TRBD1. V lost 2 bases, J lost 0 bases, and 4 bases stayed unmatched. The germline CDR1 and CDR2 sequences are MDHEN and SYDVKM. The CDR3 covers 16 residues. DNA of the CDR3: TGTGCCAGCAGTTTACCGGGACAGCTAGCCAAAAACATTCAGTACTTC. It translates to CASSLPGQLAKNIQYF.

The CDR3 loop reads CAISEVQSYGYTF. For the CDR3, the DNA is TGTGCCATCAGCGAAGTACAGAGCTATGGCTACACCTTC. The chain has TRBV10-3 and TRBJ1-2; no clear D gene. Trimming shortened V by 6 bases and J by 4 bases, and 12 bases separated the two germline ends. There are 13 residues in the CDR3. Germline CDR1 reads ENHRY; CDR2 reads SYGVKD.

In nucleotides, the CDR3 is TGTGCCAGCAGGCAGGGGGCAGGCTATGGCTACACCTTC. Translation: CASRQGAGYGYTF. This sequence joins TRBV6-5 and TRBJ1-2; the match to TRBD1 covers 8 bases. Germline V lookup: CDR1 MNHEY, CDR2 SVGAGI. V shed 6 bases, J shed 4 bases, and the junction held 4 bases outside the gene matches. CDR3 length: 13 residues.

V gene TRBV10-3 combines with J gene TRBJ1-5; 10 nucleotides align to TRBD1. The V gene end was trimmed by 4 bases and the J gene end by 1 base; junction bases not matched to a gene: 10. The CDR3 contains 18 residues. Germline V lookup: CDR1 ENHRY, CDR2 SYGVKD. CDR3 coding DNA: TGTGCCATCAGTGGACCCGGGACAGGGGCGACGAGCAATCAGCCCCAGCATTTT. This encodes CAISGPGTGATSNQPQHF.

This chain links TRBV1 with TRBJ2-1; no DNA check was done on the table's D call, TRBD2. TRBV1 is an annotated pseudogene. The CDR3 sequence is 19 residues long. The chain's CDR3 is CTSSQVCSGAPSSYNEQFF. CDR3 nucleotides: TGCACCAGCAGCCAAGTCTGTAGCGGGGCTCCCAGCTCCTACAATGAGCAGTTCTTC.

J is TRBJ1-1 and V is TRBV2; 9 positions match TRBD1. Trimming cost V 8 bases and J 3 bases; bases outside gene matches: 4. This CDR3 is built from 13 residues. Germline lookup yields CDR1 SNHLY and CDR2 FYNNEI. CDR3 in DNA: TGTGCCAGCTCGCGGGACAGGGACACTGAAGCTTTCTTT. It specifies CASSRDRDTEAFF.

The chain employs TRBV15 and TRBJ1-1; the match to TRBD1 covers 8 bases. The CDR3 loop spans 15 amino acids. The germline V gene has CDR1 LNHNV and CDR2 YYDKDF (reference sequence). Trimming took 5 bases from V and 0 from J; bases not matched to a gene: 5. CDR3: CATSSGQGVNTEAFF. DNA for the CDR3: TGTGCCACCAGCTCCGGACAGGGTGTGAACACTGAAGCTTTCTTT. The whole variable domain, remainder taken from reference TRBV15 and TRBJ1-1, is DAMVIQNPRYQVTQFGKPVTLSCSQTLNHNVMYWYQQKSSQAPKLLFHYYDKDFNNEADTPDNFQSRRPNTSFCFLDIRSPGLGDTAMYLCATSSGQGVNTEAFFGQGTRLTVV.

The chain links TRBV3-1 (or the pseudogene TRBV3-2) to TRBJ1-5, with D tentatively TRBD1 (6 bases). V shed 3 bases and J shed 3 bases, with 12 bases lying between them. Germline V gene sequence: CDR1 LGHDT, CDR2 YNNKEL (reference sequence). CDR3 length equals 15 residues. The chain's CDR3 is CASSQVPGANQPQHF. As DNA, the CDR3 is TGTGCCAGCAGCCAGGTCCCAGGGGCCAATCAGCCCCAGCATTTT.

V is TRBV4-2 and J is TRBJ1-2; 7 nucleotides align to TRBD1. The ends lost 4 bases at V and 4 bases at J; junction bases unmatched: 9. Germline-derived CDR1 and CDR2 are LGHNA and YNFKEQ. This CDR3 has 15 residues. This chain's CDR3 is CASSPSLDRIYGYTF. Here the CDR3 DNA reads TGTGCCAGCAGCCCAAGCCTGGACAGGATCTATGGCTACACCTTC.

The rearrangement joins TRBV29-1 to TRBJ1-1; 7 nucleotides agree with TRBD1. V trimming: 4 bases; J trimming: 2 bases; junction bases outside the gene matches: 4. CDR1 and CDR2 from the germline V gene are SQVTM and ANQGSEA. This CDR3 spans 13 amino acids. The CDR3, as DNA: TGCAGCGTTGCGCGACAGGGCAACACTGAAGCTTTCTTT. As protein: CSVARQGNTEAFF.

This sequence joins TRBV2 and TRBJ1-5; the match to TRBD1 covers 7 bases. The germline gives CDR1 SNHLY, CDR2 FYNNEI. V lost 4 bases, J lost 3 bases, and 3 bases stayed unmatched. This CDR3 has 14 residues. The CDR3: CASSGQGLNQPQHF. For the CDR3, the DNA is TGTGCCAGCAGTGGACAGGGCCTCAATCAGCCCCAGCATTTT.

The gene calls are TRBV14 and TRBJ1-4; D unclear. The germline V gene has CDR1 SGHDN and CDR2 FVKESK. V shed 1 base and J shed 8 bases, with 14 bases lying between them. The CDR3 extends over 15 amino acids. CDR3 protein: CASSQVSVRGEKLFF. In DNA form, the CDR3 reads TGTGCCAGCAGCCAAGTTTCGGTCCGAGGGGAAAAACTGTTTTTT.

V and J are TRBV6-1 and TRBJ1-5; TRBD1 aligns across 9 bases. The CDR3 is made up of 18 amino acids. Germline-derived CDR1 and CDR2 are MNHNS and SASEGT. J was trimmed by 3 bases and V by 4 bases; bases with no gene match: 13. DNA of the CDR3: TGTGCCAGCAGTGCAATCGACAGGGGGGGAGATTCCAATCAGCCCCAGCATTTT. Its protein is CASSAIDRGGDSNQPQHF.

The chain uses TRBV25-1 and TRBJ1-6; no definite D call. The CDR3 has 14 amino acids. Trimming took off 5 bases at V and 5 bases at J, with 10 bases between the two ends. CDR1 and CDR2 from the germline V gene are MGHDK and SYGVNS. The CDR3 DNA reads as TGTGCCAGCAGTTGGCAGCGAAATAATTCACCCCTCCACTTT. It is translated as CASSWQRNNSPLHF.

V and J are TRBV19 and TRBJ1-2; 7 nucleotides line up with TRBD1. V trimming: 2 bases; J trimming: 4 bases; junction bases outside the gene matches: 7. The CDR3 runs 15 residues. The germline CDR1 and CDR2 sequences are LNHDA and SQIVND (reference sequence). The CDR3 nucleotides read TGTGCCAGTAGTATATCCCCTTACAGGGGCTATGGCTACACCTTC. Amino acid sequence: CASSISPYRGYGYTF.